The 4 T cell receptor beta chains reported below all come from one sample, sequenced in a study of T cell repertoires in cytomegalovirus infection. For these TCRs, the target antigens are not known. Each CDR3 protein is one row after TCRdb ran MiXCR on the reads. There are about 830,000 distinct CDR3 sequences in the sample; approximately 30% occur only once, and over 10% lies in the top ten. Source: cultured CD8+ T cells from PBMCs, taken from culture after CMV antigen stimulation. Receptor source: a human donor in good health (CMV status not recorded). Some clones in this sample may be carry-over from other donors' samples.

The CDR3 region has the DNA TGTGCCAGCAGTTTATTAAGGGCCATTGAGACCCAGTACTTC. The encoded protein is CASSLLRAIETQYF. The genes are TRBV28 and TRBJ2-5; no clear D. Germline V lookup: CDR1 MDHEN, CDR2 SYDVKM. V was trimmed by 1 base and J by 5 bases, leaving 11 bases between them. The CDR3 is 14 residues long.

The rearrangement uses TRBV28 and TRBJ2-1; TRBD2 aligns across 7 bases. V was pared by 3 bases and J by 6 bases, with 5 bases of the junction left unmatched. The germline CDR1 and CDR2 sequences are MDHEN and SYDVKM. The CDR3 consists of 14 residues. For the CDR3, the DNA is TGTGCCAGCAGTTTCCGGACTAGAACCAATGAGCAGTTCTTC. It translates to CASSFRTRTNEQFF.

The V call is TRBV7-8, the J call TRBJ2-7; D gene ambiguous. Trimming shortened V by 5 bases and J by 6 bases, and 8 bases separated the two germline ends. CDR1 and CDR2 from the germline V gene are SGHVS and FQNEAQ. The CDR3 consists of 11 residues. The CDR3 is CASSVSSEQYV. The CDR3, as DNA: TGTGCCAGCAGCGTATCTAGCGAGCAGTACGTC.

This clonotype was picked up many times. This chain uses TRBV20-1 with TRBJ2-1, with D perhaps matching TRBD1 or TRBD2 (5 bases each). CDR1 is DFQATT, CDR2 SNEGSKA, per germline (reference sequence). The CDR3 length is 16 residues. Trimming left V 0 bases short and J 0 bases short, with 12 bases between. CDR3 nucleotides: TGCAGTGCTAGAGATCACGGGGCCTACTCCTACAATGAGCAGTTCTTC. It is translated as CSARDHGAYSYNEQFF.